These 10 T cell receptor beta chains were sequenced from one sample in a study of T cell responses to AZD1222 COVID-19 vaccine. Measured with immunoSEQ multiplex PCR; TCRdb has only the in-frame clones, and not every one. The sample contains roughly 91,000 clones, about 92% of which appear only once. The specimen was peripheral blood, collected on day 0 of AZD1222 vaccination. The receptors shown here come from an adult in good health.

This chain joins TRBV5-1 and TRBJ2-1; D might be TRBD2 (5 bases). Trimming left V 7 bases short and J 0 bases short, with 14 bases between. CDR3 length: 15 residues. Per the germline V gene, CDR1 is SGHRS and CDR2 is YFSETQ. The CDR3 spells CASSWVGSSYNEQFF. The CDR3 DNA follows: TGCGCCAGCTCTTGGGTAGGGAGCTCCTACAATGAGCAGTTCTTC.

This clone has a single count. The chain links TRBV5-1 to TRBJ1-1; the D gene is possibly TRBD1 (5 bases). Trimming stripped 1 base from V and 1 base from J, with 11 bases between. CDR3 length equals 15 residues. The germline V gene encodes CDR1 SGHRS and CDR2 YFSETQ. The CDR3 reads CASSLTRQPNTEAFF. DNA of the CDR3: TGCGCCAGCAGCTTGACTCGACAGCCGAACACTGAAGCTTTCTTT.

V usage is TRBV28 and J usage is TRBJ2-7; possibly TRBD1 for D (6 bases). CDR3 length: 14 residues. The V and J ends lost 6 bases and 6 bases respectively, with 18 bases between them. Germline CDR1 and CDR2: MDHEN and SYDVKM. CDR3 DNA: TGTGCCAGCAGATCCGGGACATGGCTGAGCGAGCAGTACTTC. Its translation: CASRSGTWLSEQYF.

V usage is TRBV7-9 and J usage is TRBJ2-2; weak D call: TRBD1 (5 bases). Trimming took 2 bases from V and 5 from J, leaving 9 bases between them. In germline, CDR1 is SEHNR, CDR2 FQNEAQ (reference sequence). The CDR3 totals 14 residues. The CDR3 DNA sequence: TGTGCCAGCAGCTTACAGGGAATAACCGGGGAGCTGTTTTTT. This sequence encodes CASSLQGITGELFF.

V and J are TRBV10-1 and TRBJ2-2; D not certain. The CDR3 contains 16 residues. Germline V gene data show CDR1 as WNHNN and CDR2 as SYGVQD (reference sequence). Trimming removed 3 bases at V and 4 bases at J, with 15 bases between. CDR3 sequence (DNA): TGCGCCAGCAGTGAATTCGGCTATCCTTCCACCGGGGAGCTGTTTTTT. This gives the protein CASSEFGYPSTGELFF.

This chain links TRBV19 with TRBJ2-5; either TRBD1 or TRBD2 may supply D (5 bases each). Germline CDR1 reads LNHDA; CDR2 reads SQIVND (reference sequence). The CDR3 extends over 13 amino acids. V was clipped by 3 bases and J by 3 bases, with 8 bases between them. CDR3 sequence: CASSILGEETQYF. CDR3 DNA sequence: TGTGCCAGTAGTATCTTGGGGGAAGAGACCCAGTACTTC.

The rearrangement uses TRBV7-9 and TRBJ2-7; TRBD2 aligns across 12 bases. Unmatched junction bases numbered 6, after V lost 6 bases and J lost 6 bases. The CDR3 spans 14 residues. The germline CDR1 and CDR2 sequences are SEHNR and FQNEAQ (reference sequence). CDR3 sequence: CASRPLAGGLEQYF. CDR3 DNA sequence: TGTGCCAGCAGACCTCTAGCGGGAGGGCTCGAGCAGTACTTC.

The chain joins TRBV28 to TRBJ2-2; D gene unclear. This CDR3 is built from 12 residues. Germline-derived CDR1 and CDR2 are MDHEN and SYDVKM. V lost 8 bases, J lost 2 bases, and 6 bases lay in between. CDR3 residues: CASQENTGELFF. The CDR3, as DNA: TGTGCCAGCCAGGAAAACACCGGGGAGCTGTTTTTT.

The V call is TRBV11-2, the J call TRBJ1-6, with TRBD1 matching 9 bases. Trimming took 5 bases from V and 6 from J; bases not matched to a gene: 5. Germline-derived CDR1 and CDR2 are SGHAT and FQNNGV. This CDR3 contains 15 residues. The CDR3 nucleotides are TGTGCCAGCAGCCCACAGGGGGCGCTTAATTCACCCCTCCACTTT. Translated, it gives CASSPQGALNSPLHF.

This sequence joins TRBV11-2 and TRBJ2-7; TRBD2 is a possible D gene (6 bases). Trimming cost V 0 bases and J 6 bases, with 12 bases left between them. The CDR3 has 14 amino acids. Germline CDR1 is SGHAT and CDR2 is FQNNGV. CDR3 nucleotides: TGTGCCAGCAGCTTAGAAGGAGGGTTTCGCGAGCAGTACTTC. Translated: CASSLEGGFREQYF. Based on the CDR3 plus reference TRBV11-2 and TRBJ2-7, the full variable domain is EAGVAQSPRYKIIEKRQSVAFWCNPISGHATLYWYQQILGQGPKLLIQFQNNGVVDDSQLPKDRFSAERLKGVDSTLKIQPAKLEDSAVYLCASSLEGGFREQYFGPGTRLTVT.